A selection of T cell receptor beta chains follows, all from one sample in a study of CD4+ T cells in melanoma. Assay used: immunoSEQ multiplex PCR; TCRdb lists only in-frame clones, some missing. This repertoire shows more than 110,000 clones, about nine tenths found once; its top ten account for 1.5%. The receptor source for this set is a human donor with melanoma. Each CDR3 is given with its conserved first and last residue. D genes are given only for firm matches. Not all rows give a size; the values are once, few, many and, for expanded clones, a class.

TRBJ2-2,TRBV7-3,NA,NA,TGTGCCAGCAGCCCCGGGTCAGGGGCCACCGGGGAGCTGTTTTTT,CASSPGSGATGELFF
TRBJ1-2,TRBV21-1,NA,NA,TGTGCCAGCAGCGAGGACAGATCCATTCCGGGGGGCTACACCTTC,CASSEDRSIPGGYTF
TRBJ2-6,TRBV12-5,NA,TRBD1,TGTGCTAGTGGCTTGAGCCGGGACAGACCTTACTCAAGCTCTGGGGCCAACGTCCTGACTTTC,CASGLSRDRPYSSSGANVLTF
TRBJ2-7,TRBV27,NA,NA,TGTGCCAGCAGTTTAGGGTCAGGGCGGGAGCAGTACTTC,CASSLGSGREQYF
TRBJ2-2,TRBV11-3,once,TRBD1,TGTGCCAGCAGAGCCGGGACAGTAAGCACCGGGGAGCTGTTTTTT,CASRAGTVSTGELFF
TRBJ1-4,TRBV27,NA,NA,TGTGCCAGCAGTTCCTCCCCCAGATCGGAAGAAAAACTGTTTTTT,CASSSSPRSEEKLFF
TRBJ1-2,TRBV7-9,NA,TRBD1,TGTGCCAGCAGCTTATGGGGTCGGTCTACAGGGGATGGCTACACCTTC,CASSLWGRSTGDGYTF
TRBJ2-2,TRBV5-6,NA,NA,TGTGCCAGCAGCCAGGATTCCGGGGAGCTGTTTTTT,CASSQDSGELFF
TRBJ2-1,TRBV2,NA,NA,TGTGCCAGCAGGTGGGGGGGGGCCTCCGGGGAGCAGTTCTTC,CASRWGGASGEQFF
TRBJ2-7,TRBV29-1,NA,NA,TGCAGCGTTGAGAGGGCGCTTGGCGAGCAGTACTTC,CSVERALGEQYF
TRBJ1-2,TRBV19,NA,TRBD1,TGTGCCAGTAGTTTCACCGGGACAGGAGATGGCTACACCTTC,CASSFTGTGDGYTF
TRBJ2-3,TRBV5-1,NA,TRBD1,TGCGCCAGCAGCTTGTTACCGCCGGGACAGGGAATGACAGATACGCAGTATTTT,CASSLLPPGQGMTDTQYF
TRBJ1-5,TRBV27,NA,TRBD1,TGTGCCAGCAGCTTAACAGGGGGCAGGGGCAATCAGCCCCAGCATTTT,CASSLTGGRGNQPQHF
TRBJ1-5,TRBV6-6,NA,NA,TGTGCCAGCAGTTATTCCCGAGATGGCAATCAGCCCCAGCATTTT,CASSYSRDGNQPQHF
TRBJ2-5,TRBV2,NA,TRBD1,TGTGCCAGCAGGGACCTGAACAGGGGTAATGTTGAGACCCAGTACTTC,CASRDLNRGNVETQYF
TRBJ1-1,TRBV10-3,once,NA,TGTGCCATCAGTGACTCTTCCAGGACAAACACTGAAGCTTTCTTT,CAISDSSRTNTEAFF
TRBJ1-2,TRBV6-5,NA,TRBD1,TGTGCCAGCAGTCAAACAGGGGGTCCCTATGGCTACACCTTC,CASSQTGGPYGYTF
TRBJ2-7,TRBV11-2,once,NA,TGTGCCAGCAGCTCCCTAGGTGTAGGGCAGACCTACGAGCAGTACTTC,CASSSLGVGQTYEQYF
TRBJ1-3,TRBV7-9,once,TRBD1,TGTGCCAGCAGCTTTCCCAAGACAGGGTCGGGAAACACCATATATTTT,CASSFPKTGSGNTIYF
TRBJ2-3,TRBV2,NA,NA,TGTGCCAGCAGGTCCCAGGGGTTGCACACAGATACGCAGTATTTT,CASRSQGLHTDTQYF
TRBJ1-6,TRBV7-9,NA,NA,TGTGCCAGCAGCTTTGTCCTCGCTAATTCACCCCTCCACTTT,CASSFVLANSPLHF
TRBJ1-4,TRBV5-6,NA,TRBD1,TGTGCCAGCCAAGCCTGGGACAGAGATGAAAAACTGTTTTTT,CASQAWDRDEKLFF
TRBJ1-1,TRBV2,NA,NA,TGTGCCAGCAGCAAACAGGGCACTTCGGTAACTGAAGCTTTCTTT,CASSKQGTSVTEAFF
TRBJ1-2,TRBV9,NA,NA,TGTGCCAGCAGCGTAAGAGAACGAGGCTATGGCTACACCTTC,CASSVRERGYGYTF
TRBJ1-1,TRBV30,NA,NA,TGTGCCTGGAGTGTATCGCGGGTGAACACTGAAGCTTTCTTT,CAWSVSRVNTEAFF
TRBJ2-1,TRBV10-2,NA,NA,TGCGCCAGCAGTGACGGGGGCCACTACAATGAGCAGTTCTTC,CASSDGGHYNEQFF
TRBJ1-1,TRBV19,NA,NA,TGTGCCAGTAGTATAGCATGGGGGGCAATGGCTTTCTTT,CASSIAWGAMAFF
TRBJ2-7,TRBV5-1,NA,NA,TGCGCCAGCAGCCTGATCCCAGGGCTTGTGACCGAGCAGTACTTC,CASSLIPGLVTEQYF
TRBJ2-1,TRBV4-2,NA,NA,TGTGCCAGCAGCCAAGAGGGGGGATCCTACAATGAGCAGTTCTTC,CASSQEGGSYNEQFF
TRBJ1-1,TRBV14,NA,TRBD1,TGTGCCAGCAAAGCGGCAGGGGGGAAGGTTACTGGAGCTTTCTTT,CASKAAGGKVTGAFF
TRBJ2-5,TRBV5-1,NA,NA,TGCGCCAGCAGCTTAACCCAGCTGAATAAAGAGACCCAGTACTTC,CASSLTQLNKETQYF
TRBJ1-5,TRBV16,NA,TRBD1,TGTGCCAGCAGCCAAATCAGGACAGGGAATCAGCCCCAGCATTTT,CASSQIRTGNQPQHF
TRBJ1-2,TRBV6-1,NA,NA,TGTGCCAGCAGTGTGGACGGGATTGGCTATGGCTACACCTTC,CASSVDGIGYGYTF
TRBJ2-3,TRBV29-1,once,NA,TGCAGCGCTCCTGAGGCGCGCGGCACAGATACGCAGTATTTT,CSAPEARGTDTQYF
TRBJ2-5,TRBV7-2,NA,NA,TGTGCCAGCAGCTCCGCCCCCGAGACCCAGTACTTC,CASSSAPETQYF
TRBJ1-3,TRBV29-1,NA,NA,TGCAGCGTTGAGTTGCAGGGTACTGGAAACACCATATATTTT,CSVELQGTGNTIYF
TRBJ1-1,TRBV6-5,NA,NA,TGTGCCAGCAGTTACTCGAAGGGGCGGGAAGCTTTCTTT,CASSYSKGREAFF
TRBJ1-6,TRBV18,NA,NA,TGTGCCAGCTCACCGGGGGTTGTAGGATCACCCCTCCACTTT,CASSPGVVGSPLHF
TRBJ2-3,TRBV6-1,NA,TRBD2,TGTGCCAGCAGTGCCCCGAATCGCGGGGGAGGAGATACGCAGTATTTT,CASSAPNRGGGDTQYF
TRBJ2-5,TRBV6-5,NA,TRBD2,TGTGCCAGCAGTCTAGCGGGGGGGCCGAGGGAGACCCAGTACTTC,CASSLAGGPRETQYF
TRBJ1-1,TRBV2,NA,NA,TGTGCCAGCAGTGAACGGTGGAGGCGCGGGAGCGGGATCGATGAAGCTTTCTTT,CASSERWRRGSGIDEAFF
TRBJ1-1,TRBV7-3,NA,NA,TGTGCCAGCAGCTTCGGACCCAACACTGAAGCTTTCTTT,CASSFGPNTEAFF
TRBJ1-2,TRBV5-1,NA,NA,TGCGCCAGCAGCTTGTCAGTTATGGGTGGCTACACCTTC,CASSLSVMGGYTF